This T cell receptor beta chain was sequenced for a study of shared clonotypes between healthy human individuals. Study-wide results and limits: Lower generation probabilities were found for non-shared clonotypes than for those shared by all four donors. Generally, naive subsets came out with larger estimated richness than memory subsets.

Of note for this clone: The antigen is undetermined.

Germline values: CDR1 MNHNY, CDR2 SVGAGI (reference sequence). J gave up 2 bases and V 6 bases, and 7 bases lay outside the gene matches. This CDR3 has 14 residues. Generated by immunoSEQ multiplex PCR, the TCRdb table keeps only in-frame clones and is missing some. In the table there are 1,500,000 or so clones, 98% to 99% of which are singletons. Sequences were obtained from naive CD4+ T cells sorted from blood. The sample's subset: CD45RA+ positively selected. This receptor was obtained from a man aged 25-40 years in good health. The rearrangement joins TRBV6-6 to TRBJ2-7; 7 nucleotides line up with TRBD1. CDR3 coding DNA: TGTGCCAGCAGCCACGGGACAGCAACCTACGAGCAGTACTTC. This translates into CASSHGTATYEQYF.